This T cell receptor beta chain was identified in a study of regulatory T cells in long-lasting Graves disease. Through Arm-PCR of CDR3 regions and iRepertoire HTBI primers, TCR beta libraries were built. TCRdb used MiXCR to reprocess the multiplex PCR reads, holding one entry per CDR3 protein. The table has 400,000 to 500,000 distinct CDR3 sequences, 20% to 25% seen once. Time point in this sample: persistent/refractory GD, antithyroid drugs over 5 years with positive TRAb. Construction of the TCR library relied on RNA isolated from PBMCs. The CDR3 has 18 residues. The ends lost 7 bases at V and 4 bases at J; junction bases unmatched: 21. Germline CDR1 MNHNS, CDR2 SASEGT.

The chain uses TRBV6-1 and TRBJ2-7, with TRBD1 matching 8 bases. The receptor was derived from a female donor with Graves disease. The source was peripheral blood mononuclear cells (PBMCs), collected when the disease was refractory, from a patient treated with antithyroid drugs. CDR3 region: CASTRILNAGTGPYEQYF. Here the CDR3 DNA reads TGTGCCAGCACACGAATTCTTAATGCCGGGACAGGACCTTACGAGCAGTACTTC.